The 17 T cell receptor beta chains listed next were all sequenced from one sample in a study of blood T cell repertoires in COVID-19. The table came from immunoSEQ multiplex PCR; TCRdb's copy has only in-frame clones and leaves some out. The sample lists just over 150,000 clones; 82% were seen once. Sequenced input: peripheral blood. These receptors came from an elderly woman with acute or convalescent COVID-19.

The chain combines TRBV19 with TRBJ1-1, with 9 positions matching TRBD1. This CDR3 contains 13 residues. In germline, CDR1 is LNHDA, CDR2 SQIVND (reference sequence). Trimming took 9 bases from V and 0 from J; bases not matched to a gene: 2. The CDR3 loop is CASNRGLNTEAFF. The CDR3 nucleotides are TGTGCCAGCAACAGGGGGCTGAACACTGAAGCTTTCTTT.

The chain has TRBV5-8 and TRBJ2-2, with 8 positions matching TRBD2. Per the germline V gene, CDR1 is SGHTS and CDR2 is YDEGEE. V shed 0 bases, J shed 0 bases, and the junction held 4 bases outside the gene matches. The CDR3 is 17 amino acids. The CDR3: CASSLGLATANTGELFF. CDR3 in DNA: TGTGCCAGCAGCTTGGGACTAGCGACAGCGAACACCGGGGAGCTGTTTTTT.

The chain uses TRBV10-3 and TRBJ1-5, with TRBD1 matching over 7 bases. Germline V CDR1 and CDR2: ENHRY, SYGVKD. V gave up 0 bases and J gave up 7 bases; unmatched junction bases: 12. The CDR3 covers 17 residues. The CDR3 DNA reads as TGTGCCATCAGTGAGTCGGCAGGGGGGCTCTTCGGCCAGCCCCAGCATTTT. This translates into CAISESAGGLFGQPQHF.

This chain connects TRBV5-1 to TRBJ2-7; 11 bases agree with TRBD1. The CDR3 totals 15 residues. CDR1 is SGHRS, CDR2 YFSETQ, per germline. Trimming cost V 4 bases and J 5 bases; bases outside gene matches: 8. In DNA form, the CDR3 reads TGCGCCAGCAGCCGGCCAGGACAGGGGGCCCACGAGCAGTACTTC. Translating it yields CASSRPGQGAHEQYF. The entire variable domain, with the rest obtained from reference TRBV5-1 and TRBJ2-7, is as follows: KAGVTQTPRYLIKTRGQQVTLSCSPISGHRSVSWYQQTPGQGLQFLFEYFSETQRNKGNFPGRFSGRQFSNSRSEMNVSTLELGDSALYLCASSRPGQGAHEQYFGPGTRLTVT.

This chain uses TRBV9 with TRBJ1-1; 9 nucleotides agree with TRBD1. Germline V lookup: CDR1 SGDLS, CDR2 YYNGEE. The ends lost 3 bases at V and 5 bases at J; junction bases unmatched: 2. The CDR3 has 13 residues. CDR3 sequence reads: CASSAGQGTEAFF. The CDR3 bases are TGTGCCAGCAGCGCAGGACAGGGGACTGAAGCTTTCTTT.

V is TRBV12-3 or TRBV12-4 and J is TRBJ1-1; 7 bases match TRBD1. The CDR3 has 12 residues. V trimming: 6 bases; J trimming: 10 bases; junction bases outside the gene matches: 8. The CDR3 loop reads CASSARTGLAFF. The CDR3 nucleotides read TGTGCCAGCAGCGCCCGGACAGGATTAGCTTTCTTT.

The chain has TRBV19 and TRBJ1-4, with 7 bases identical to TRBD1. The CDR3 has 14 amino acids. Germline V gives CDR1 LNHDA, CDR2 SQIVND (reference sequence). The J segment lost 5 bases and the V segment lost 5 bases, leaving 5 bases of the junction unmatched. CDR3 sequence (DNA): TGTGCCAGTAGTCGACAGGGTTGGAATGAAAAACTGTTTTTT. Translated, it gives CASSRQGWNEKLFF.

There are a few counts of this clone. The rearrangement links TRBV27 to TRBJ2-6; 9 bases fit TRBD2. CDR3 length: 17 residues. Per the germline V gene, CDR1 is MNHEY and CDR2 is SMNVEV (reference sequence). With 1 base clipped from V and 2 bases from J, the junction kept 3 bases outside the gene matches. The CDR3 DNA reads TGTGCCAGCAGTTTATTAGCGGGAGCTACTGGGGCCAACGTCCTGACTTTC. Translated, it gives CASSLLAGATGANVLTF.

This chain connects TRBV6-1 to TRBJ1-2; TRBD1 matches at 7 bases. The CDR3 has 14 residues. Germline-derived CDR1 and CDR2 are MNHNS and SASEGT. V dropped 3 bases and J dropped 8; count of bases not matched to a gene: 9. CDR3 in amino acids: CASSEGQKFWGYTF. CDR3 DNA: TGTGCCAGCAGTGAGGGACAGAAATTCTGGGGCTACACCTTC.

The table lists this clone with a count of one. The V and J genes are TRBV7-2 and TRBJ1-5; the D gene is possibly TRBD1 (5 bases). There are 15 residues in the CDR3. Germline V gene data show CDR1 as SGHTA and CDR2 as FQGNSA. The V end was cut by 5 bases, the J end by 2 bases, with 13 bases between. CDR3 coding DNA: TGTGCCAGCAGCCAGCAGGGCATGGGCAATCAGCCCCAGCATTTT. This encodes CASSQQGMGNQPQHF.

J is TRBJ2-1 and V is TRBV6-5; maybe TRBD2 (6 bases). This CDR3 contains 16 residues. Germline CDR1 and CDR2: MNHEY and SVGAGI. V lost 4 bases and J 2 bases, leaving 15 bases between the germline ends. CDR3 in amino acids: CASSFRLAGTYNEQFF. The DNA of the CDR3 is TGTGCCAGCAGTTTCCGACTGGCGGGGACCTACAATGAGCAGTTCTTC.

The chain employs TRBV6-2 or TRBV6-3 and TRBJ2-5; 10 bases are shared with TRBD2. The CDR3 totals 17 residues. V was clipped by 5 bases and J by 6 bases; unmatched bases: 15. CDR1 MNHEY and CDR2 SVGEGT come from the germline V gene. The CDR3 bases are TGTGCCAGCAGTCACCCCCCTCAAGCGGGAGGGCCCCAGACCCAGTACTTC. This codes for CASSHPPQAGGPQTQYF.

The chain carries TRBV25-1 and TRBJ2-1, with D perhaps TRBD1 (5 bases). Between the trimmed V and J ends, which lost 3 bases and 8 bases, there was a span of 17 bases. The CDR3 extends over 15 amino acids. Germline values: CDR1 MGHDK, CDR2 SYGVNS. CDR3 amino acids: CASSDWGTKLDEQFF. CDR3 nucleotides: TGTGCCAGCAGTGATTGGGGCACTAAGTTGGATGAGCAGTTCTTC. Variable domain in full (rest from reference TRBV25-1 and TRBJ2-1): EADIYQTPRYLVIGTGKKITLECSQTMGHDKMYWYQQDPGMELHLIHYSYGVNSTEKGDLSSESTVSRIRTEHFPLTLESARPSHTSQYLCASSDWGTKLDEQFFGPGTRLTVL.

The chain couples TRBV30 to TRBJ2-1; D gene uncertain. Germline V gene lookup returns CDR1 GTSNPN and CDR2 SVGIG (reference sequence). Between the trimmed V and J ends, which lost 4 bases and 4 bases, there was a span of 11 bases. The CDR3 runs 13 residues. The CDR3 here is CAWKAGGYNEQFF. The CDR3 nucleotides are TGTGCCTGGAAAGCTGGCGGATACAATGAGCAGTTCTTC.

The chain carries TRBV3-1 (or the pseudogene TRBV3-2) and TRBJ1-2; TRBD1 aligns across 8 bases. CDR3 length: 15 residues. Germline-derived CDR1 and CDR2 are LGHDT and YNNKEL (reference sequence). The ends lost 3 bases at V and 8 bases at J; junction bases unmatched: 11. The CDR3 loop is CASSQSDRGTGGYTF. Here the CDR3 DNA reads TGTGCCAGCAGCCAGTCCGACAGGGGAACGGGAGGCTACACCTTC.

V usage is TRBV5-1 and J usage is TRBJ1-5, with 9 nucleotides matching TRBD1. The CDR3 is made up of 16 amino acids. After removal of 0 bases from V and 10 bases from J, the junction contained 11 bases not matched to a gene. The germline V gene encodes CDR1 SGHRS and CDR2 YFSETQ. The DNA for the CDR3 is TGCGCCAGCAGCTTGGAGGGCTTGGGACAGGGATCCCCCCAGCATTTT. This sequence encodes CASSLEGLGQGSPQHF.

V is TRBV25-1 and J is TRBJ2-1; 8 bases line up with TRBD2. V dropped 3 bases and J dropped 4; count of bases not matched to a gene: 2. Germline V CDR1 and CDR2: MGHDK, SYGVNS. The CDR3 length is 14 residues. In DNA form, the CDR3 reads TGTGCCAGCAGTGACGCGGGAGGATACAATGAGCAGTTCTTC. This sequence encodes CASSDAGGYNEQFF.